Listed here is a single TCR beta chain. Its antigen is currently unknown. Primers used in a second PCR of about 7 to 12 cycles were a sample-barcoded 5' primer and a J-beta primer mix. TCRdb passed the 5' RACE reads through MiXCR, listing each CDR3 protein once. The sample records about 1.4 million distinct CDR3 sequences, approximately 63% being singletons. These data belong to a study of blood T cells in healthy people across ages. Study findings and constraints: Considered underestimates were the diversity estimates obtained from one million T cells.

Trimming stripped 0 bases from V and 5 bases from J, with 13 bases between. The CDR3 totals 15 residues. Germline loops: CDR1 MNHEY, CDR2 SVGAGI. The TCR originated in a man in his late teens or twenties in good health. This chain links TRBV6-5 with TRBJ1-2; D unclear. Sequenced: blood. CDR3 region: CASSYSSTALYGYTF. CDR3 bases: TGTGCCAGCAGTTACTCTTCCACGGCACTTTATGGCTACACCTTC.